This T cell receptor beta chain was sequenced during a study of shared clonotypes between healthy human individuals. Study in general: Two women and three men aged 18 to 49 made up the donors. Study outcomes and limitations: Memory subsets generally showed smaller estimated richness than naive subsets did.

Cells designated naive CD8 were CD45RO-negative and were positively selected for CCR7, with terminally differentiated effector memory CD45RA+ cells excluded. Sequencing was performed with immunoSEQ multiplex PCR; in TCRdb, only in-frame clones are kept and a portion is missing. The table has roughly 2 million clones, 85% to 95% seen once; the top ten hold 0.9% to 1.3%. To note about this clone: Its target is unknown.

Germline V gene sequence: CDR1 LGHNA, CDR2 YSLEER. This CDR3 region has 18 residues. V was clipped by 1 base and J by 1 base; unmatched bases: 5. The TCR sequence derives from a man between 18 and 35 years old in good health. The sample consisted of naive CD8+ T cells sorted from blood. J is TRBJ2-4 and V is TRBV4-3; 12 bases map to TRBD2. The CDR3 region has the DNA TGCGCCAGCAGCCAAGGCCTAGCGGGAGGGATGGCCAAAAACATTCAGTACTTC. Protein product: CASSQGLAGGMAKNIQYF.